This entry concerns a single T cell receptor beta chain. The germline V gene encodes CDR1 MNHEY and CDR2 SMNVEV (reference sequence). With 2 bases removed from V and 4 bases from J, the gap between germline ends came to 14 bases. The CDR3 consists of 15 residues. These data originate in a study of cytomegalovirus exposure and HLA in healthy donors. This PCR relied on a set of 60 Vbeta primers and 13 Jbeta primers. In the study's own analysis: Unique TCR beta chains numbered roughly 83 million in a later analysis, with about 9.9 million shared. Libraries were prepared by immunoSEQ multiplex PCR; TCRdb keeps only in-frame clonotypes and omits some of them. V, J and clone size reflect that table, while D and trimming were determined from the DNA. The sample has 160,000 or so clones; approximately 77% are singletons.

The chain couples TRBV27 to TRBJ1-2, with D possibly TRBD1 on 5 matching bases. The sequence was obtained from a man aged 50 or older in good health and CMV-seropositive. Sequenced: PBMCs. CDR3 in DNA: TGTGCCAGCAGTTTAGGCGGGGGTGGGTTCTATGGCTACACCTTC. It translates to CASSLGGGGFYGYTF.